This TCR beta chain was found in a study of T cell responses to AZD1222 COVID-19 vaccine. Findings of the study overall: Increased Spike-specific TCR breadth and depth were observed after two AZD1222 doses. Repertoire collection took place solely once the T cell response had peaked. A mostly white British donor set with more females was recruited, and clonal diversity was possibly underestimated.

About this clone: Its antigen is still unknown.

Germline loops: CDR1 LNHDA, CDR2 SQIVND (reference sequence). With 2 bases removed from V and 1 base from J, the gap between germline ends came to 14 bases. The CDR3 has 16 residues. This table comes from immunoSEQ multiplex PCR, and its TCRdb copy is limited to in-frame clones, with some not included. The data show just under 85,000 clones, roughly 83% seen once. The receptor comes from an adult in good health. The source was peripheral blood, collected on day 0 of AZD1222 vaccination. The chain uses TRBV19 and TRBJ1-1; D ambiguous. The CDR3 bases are TGTGCCAGTAGTATATCTCTCGGGCTGTCGAACACTGAAGCTTTCTTT. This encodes CASSISLGLSNTEAFF.